The 19 T cell receptor beta chains presented below share a single source sample, sequenced in a study of vaccination and CD4 T cells after COVID-19. The time point here: late sampling 161 to 241 days after vaccination in a few convalescent patients. One entry per CDR3 protein results from TCRdb running MiXCR on the PCR reads. The repertoire holds roughly 30,000 distinct CDR3 sequences, with roughly 51% as singletons. The sequencing used CD4+ T cells from blood, collected about 7 months after SARS-CoV-2 vaccination. These receptors were taken from a human donor who had recovered from COVID-19.

The count of this clonotype is one. The rearrangement uses TRBV30 and TRBJ1-5; D remains unclear. Germline assignment: CDR1 GTSNPN and CDR2 SVGIG (reference sequence). Deletions cut 1 base from V and 1 base from J, with 8 bases between. The length of the CDR3 is 14 residues. The CDR3 protein is CAWSGAPSNQPQHF. For the CDR3, the DNA is TGTGCCTGGAGTGGGGCTCCGAGCAATCAGCCCCAGCATTTT.

This clonotype was picked up a small number of times. The chain employs TRBV19 and TRBJ2-5; D remains ambiguous. CDR1 and CDR2 (germline): LNHDA, SQIVND (reference sequence). V was pared by 3 bases and J by 5 bases, with 10 bases between. This CDR3 contains 13 residues. For the CDR3, the DNA is TGTGCCAGTAGTATCGTAGGGTTGGAGACCCAGTACTTC. This encodes CASSIVGLETQYF.

This clonotype was counted only a few times. The chain links TRBV10-3 to TRBJ2-2; 8 bases map to TRBD2. This CDR3 region has 18 residues. Germline V gene sequence: CDR1 ENHRY, CDR2 SYGVKD. The V and J ends lost 7 bases and 0 bases, in that order; junction bases with no gene match: 13. The CDR3 DNA is TGTGCCATCACTGTATCCCTCTTAGCGGGACCGAACACCGGGGAGCTGTTTTTT. It codes for CAITVSLLAGPNTGELFF.

The J gene is TRBJ2-7, the V gene TRBV27; D might be TRBD2 (5 bases). V was cut by 2 bases and J by 5 bases, with 10 bases left in between. The CDR3 length is 13 residues. The germline V gene has CDR1 MNHEY and CDR2 SMNVEV (reference sequence). The DNA of the CDR3 is TGTGCCAGCAGTTTAGGGGAGCGCAACGAGCAGTACTTC. The encoded protein is CASSLGERNEQYF.

This chain links TRBV7-9 with TRBJ2-5; 7 nucleotides agree with TRBD1. After removal of 7 bases from V and 2 bases from J, the junction contained 1 base not matched to a gene. This CDR3 spans 12 amino acids. Germline lookup yields CDR1 SEHNR and CDR2 FQNEAQ (reference sequence). Written as DNA, the CDR3 is TGTGCCAGCACGGGACAGCAAGAGACCCAGTACTTC. Translation gives CASTGQQETQYF.

The chain carries TRBV12-3 or TRBV12-4 and TRBJ2-7, with 7 nucleotides matching TRBD2. The length of the CDR3 is 15 residues. V lost 3 bases, J lost 1 base, and 6 bases stayed unmatched. The CDR3 DNA follows: TGTGCCAGCAGTTTGAGTCTAGCGGAATCCTACGAGCAGTACTTC. Amino acids: CASSLSLAESYEQYF.

The rearrangement joins TRBV7-2 to TRBJ2-5; D is perhaps TRBD2 (6 bases). Germline V CDR1 and CDR2: SGHTA, FQGNSA. The CDR3 has 15 residues. V gave up 0 bases and J gave up 2 bases, with 10 bases separating them. CDR3 sequence reads: CASSLAGTRQETQYF. CDR3 bases: TGTGCCAGCAGCTTAGCGGGGACTCGACAAGAGACCCAGTACTTC.

This chain links TRBV7-9 with TRBJ2-3, with D perhaps TRBD1 or TRBD2 (5 bases each). CDR1 is SEHNR, CDR2 FQNEAQ, per germline (reference sequence). The CDR3 extends over 17 amino acids. V lost 4 bases and J 2 bases, leaving 19 bases between the germline ends. The CDR3 protein is CASSSWEWGSSTDTQYF. The CDR3 coding sequence is TGTGCCAGCAGCTCGTGGGAGTGGGGCAGCTCCACAGATACGCAGTATTTT.

V is TRBV6-5 and J is TRBJ2-7; D perhaps matches TRBD2 (6 bases). CDR1 MNHEY and CDR2 SVGAGI come from the germline V gene. V was pared by 0 bases and J by 5 bases, with 17 bases between. This CDR3 comprises 16 residues. CDR3: CASSYSSGTYVNEQYF. DNA for the CDR3: TGTGCCAGCAGTTACTCTTCCGGGACTTACGTCAACGAGCAGTACTTC.

The sample holds a few counts of this clonotype. The J gene is TRBJ2-5, the V gene TRBV7-2; 8 bases are a match to TRBD1. Looked up from germline, CDR1 is SGHTA and CDR2 is FQGNSA. The CDR3 has 14 amino acids. V lost 5 bases, J lost 0 bases, and 2 bases stayed unmatched. In DNA form, the CDR3 reads TGTGCCAGCAGCCGGGACAGGTACCAAGAGACCCAGTACTTC. Its translation is CASSRDRYQETQYF.

The rearrangement uses TRBV15 and TRBJ1-5, with TRBD1 identical over 9 bases. V gave up 9 bases and J gave up 2 bases; unmatched junction bases: 5. Germline CDR1 reads LNHNV; CDR2 reads YYDKDF (reference sequence). The CDR3 is 14 amino acids. CDR3 amino acids: CATSDRGGNQPQHF. CDR3 in DNA: TGTGCCACATCGGACAGGGGTGGCAATCAGCCCCAGCATTTT.

This clonotype occurred a few times. The genes are TRBV19 and TRBJ1-1, with D uncertain. CDR3 length equals 14 residues. The germline V gene has CDR1 LNHDA and CDR2 SQIVND (reference sequence). V lost 6 bases to trimming and J lost 0 bases, with 11 bases between them. CDR3 protein: CASRRGQLNTEAFF. The DNA for the CDR3 is TGTGCCAGTAGAAGAGGCCAGTTGAACACTGAAGCTTTCTTT.

This clonotype was found a few times. The chain joins TRBV7-2 to TRBJ1-5; weak D call: TRBD1 (5 bases). This CDR3 has 16 amino acids. V lost 5 bases to trimming and J lost 6 bases, with 20 bases between them. Germline lookup yields CDR1 SGHTA and CDR2 FQGNSA. CDR3 nucleotides: TGTGCCAGCAGCCCAATTCGCATGGGGGGTGGTCAGCCCCAGCATTTT. Protein sequence: CASSPIRMGGGQPQHF. Using reference TRBV7-2 and TRBJ1-5 for the parts outside the CDR3, the full variable domain is GAGVSQSPSNKVTEKGKDVELRCDPISGHTALYWYRQSLGQGLEFLIYFQGNSAPDKSGLPSDRFSAERTGGSVSTLTIQRTQQEDSAVYLCASSPIRMGGGQPQHFGDGTRLSIL.

This clonotype was counted only a few times. This rearrangement joins TRBV6-1 to TRBJ1-5; D may be TRBD1 (5 bases). The CDR3 length is 13 residues. Germline CDR1 reads MNHNS; CDR2 reads SASEGT. Trimming cost V 6 bases and J 4 bases, with 10 bases left between them. In nucleotides, the CDR3 is TGTGCCAGCAGCCAAGACAGAAATCAGCCCCAGCATTTT. Encoded protein: CASSQDRNQPQHF.

This chain links TRBV20-1 with TRBJ2-1; TRBD2 matches 11 bases. This CDR3 has 13 amino acids. Germline CDR1 is DFQATT and CDR2 is SNEGSKA (reference sequence). The V segment lost 5 bases and the J segment 6 bases; nucleotides outside the gene matches: 3. The CDR3 loop is CSALGTSGNEQFF. The CDR3 bases are TGCAGTGCTCTCGGGACTAGCGGCAATGAGCAGTTCTTC.

The chain links TRBV6-1 to TRBJ2-7, with D perhaps matching TRBD2 (6 bases). This CDR3 spans 15 amino acids. CDR1 MNHNS and CDR2 SASEGT come from the germline V gene. Trimming took off 3 bases at V and 2 bases at J, with 14 bases between the two ends. CDR3 in amino acids: CASSETSDETYEQYF. DNA for the CDR3: TGTGCCAGCAGTGAGACTAGTGATGAAACCTACGAGCAGTACTTC.

V usage is TRBV7-9 and J usage is TRBJ1-1; D is uncertain. Germline V gene data show CDR1 as SEHNR and CDR2 as FQNEAQ (reference sequence). The CDR3 consists of 14 residues. The V end was cut by 3 bases, the J end by 0 bases, with 8 bases between. The CDR3 DNA reads as TGTGCCAGCAGCTTCGGTCAGATGAACACTGAAGCTTTCTTT. It specifies CASSFGQMNTEAFF.

This chain uses TRBV20-1 with TRBJ2-2, with D uncertain. CDR1 and CDR2 (germline): DFQATT, SNEGSKA (reference sequence). V lost 8 bases and J 0 bases, leaving 10 bases between the germline ends. This CDR3 comprises 13 residues. DNA for the CDR3: TGCAGTACAGCGAGCACGAACACCGGGGAGCTGTTTTTT. Translated, it gives CSTASTNTGELFF.

This clonotype was seen a handful of times. The gene calls are TRBV7-2 and TRBJ2-7; 7 bases are shared with TRBD1. This CDR3 has 15 residues. Germline values: CDR1 SGHTA, CDR2 FQGNSA. The J segment lost 3 bases and the V segment lost 5 bases, leaving 10 bases of the junction unmatched. For the CDR3, the DNA is TGTGCCAGCAGCCCGAGACAGGGTAGGAGCTACGAGCAGTACTTC. This codes for CASSPRQGRSYEQYF.